A selection of T cell receptor beta chains follows, all from one sample in a study of cytomegalovirus exposure and HLA in healthy donors. The assay was immunoSEQ multiplex PCR, and TCRdb's table has in-frame clones only and misses some. The sample contains 210,000 or so clones, roughly 85% of which appear only once. The sequencing sample was made of PBMCs. These receptors came from a girl aged 2-10 years in good health and CMV-seronegative. CDR3s include the opening cysteine and the closing phenylalanine or tryptophan. A D gene is named only where the DNA matches it firmly. Part of the rows lack a size; the others show once, few, many or a class for expanded clones.

>.|TRBJ2-2|TRBD1|TRBV27
TGTGCCAGCAGTTTATTAAAGCCCCTTAGACAGGGGAAAGCTGGTGACACCGGGGAGCTGTTTTTT
CASSLLKPLRQGKAGDTGELFF
>.|TRBJ1-1|.|TRBV4-1
TGCGCCAGCAGCCACCCCCGGGGGGAGGGAACTGAAGCTTTCTTT
CASSHPRGEGTEAFF
>once|TRBJ1-5|.|TRBV5-1
TGCGCCAGCAGCTCGGAGAGGGAAATGGATCAGCCCCAGCATTTT
CASSSEREMDQPQHF
>.|TRBJ2-3|.|TRBV5-1
TGCGCCAGCGGCTTGGGGCTTCAGGGGAACACAGATACGCAGTATTTT
CASGLGLQGNTDTQYF
>.|TRBJ2-3|.|TRBV5-1
TGCGCCAGCAGCTTAAGCGGGAGCACAGATACGCAGTATTTT
CASSLSGSTDTQYF
>once|TRBJ2-7|TRBD2|TRBV6-5
TGTGCCAGCGGACTAGCGCTCTCCTACGAGCAGTACTTC
CASGLALSYEQYF
>.|TRBJ1-3|.|TRBV6-1
TGTGCCAGCAGTGTCCTGGACAGAAATGGAAACACCATATATTTT
CASSVLDRNGNTIYF
>few|TRBJ1-5|TRBD1|TRBV30
TGTGCCTGGAGCGGACAGGGGGTTATCCAGCCCCAGCATTTT
CAWSGQGVIQPQHF
>.|TRBJ2-4|TRBD2|TRBV5-4
TGTGCCAGCAGCTTGGGACTAGCGGGGGGGAACATTCAGTACTTC
CASSLGLAGGNIQYF
>.|TRBJ1-4|TRBD1|TRBV5-4
TGTGCCAGCAGCACGGGACAGGGTTACTCTACTAATGAAAAACTGTTTTTT
CASSTGQGYSTNEKLFF
>.|TRBJ1-5|.|TRBV5-8
TGTGCCAGCAGCTTTAGACAGGTCAATCAGCCCCAGCATTTT
CASSFRQVNQPQHF
>.|TRBJ2-1|.|TRBV9
TGTGCCAGCAGCCATCGACTCGCCGCCTACAATGAGCAGTTCTTC
CASSHRLAAYNEQFF
>.|TRBJ1-2|.|TRBV11-2
TGTGCCAGCAGCTTATCCTTCAGGGAGGGCTATGGCTACACCTTC
CASSLSFREGYGYTF
>once|TRBJ2-7|.|TRBV27
TGTGCCAGCAGTTTCGCGGGGCTAGTATCCTACGAGCAGTACTTC
CASSFAGLVSYEQYF
>.|TRBJ1-2|.|TRBV10-3
TGTGCCATTCCGAACGCAGGTCCTAACTATGGCTACACCTTC
CAIPNAGPNYGYTF
>.|TRBJ1-5|.|TRBV25-1
TGTGCCAGCAGTGCCCACGGCAGGGCGGATCAGCCCCAGCATTTT
CASSAHGRADQPQHF
>.|TRBJ1-2|.|TRBV7-9
TGTGCCAGCAGCTTTGGTCAGAACTATGGCTACACCTTC
CASSFGQNYGYTF
>.|TRBJ1-6|TRBD1|TRBV30
TGTGCCTGGAGCGGGACAGTTTCACCCCTCCACTTT
CAWSGTVSPLHF
>.|TRBJ2-3|TRBD2|TRBV30
TGTGCCTGGAGTTCGCGGGGGGGCGACGATACGCAGTATTTT
CAWSSRGGDDTQYF
>once|TRBJ1-4|.|TRBV9
TGTGCCAGCAGCGTAGGGGTAGTGGGGCCGGAAAAACTGTTTTTT
CASSVGVVGPEKLFF
>.|TRBJ1-1|.|TRBV30
TGTGCCTGGGGACAGAACACTGAAGCTTTCTTT
CAWGQNTEAFF
>.|TRBJ1-5|TRBD1|TRBV19
TGTGCCAGTAGTACCACCACTTATACCGGGACAGGATGGCCCCAGCATTTT
CASSTTTYTGTGWPQHF
>.|TRBJ1-1|.|TRBV7-9
TGTGCCAGCAGCTTAGGGGAGGGCGGGGGCACTGAAGCTTTCTTT
CASSLGEGGGTEAFF
>.|TRBJ2-7|.|TRBV18
TGTGCCAGCTCACCGGCCAAAGAGCAGTACTTC
CASSPAKEQYF
>once|TRBJ1-2|.|TRBV7-2
TGTGCCAGCAGCGCACAGGGAGGCGGGGGCTATGGCTACACCTTC
CASSAQGGGGYGYTF
>few|TRBJ2-3|.|TRBV10-1
TGCGCCAGCAGTGAGAGGAGGCTGCCCTCAGATACGCAGTATTTT
CASSERRLPSDTQYF
>.|TRBJ2-7|TRBD2|TRBV5-1
TGCGCCAGCAGCCCCCCTGGAGCGGGGGTCATCTACGAGCAGTACTTC
CASSPPGAGVIYEQYF
>.|TRBJ2-7|.|TRBV29-1
TGCAGCGCCACCCGAGACTCCTCCTACGAGCAGTACTTC
CSATRDSSYEQYF
>.|TRBJ1-1|.|TRBV6-1
TGTGCCAGCAACCCGAGCGGGACTGGAGCTTTCTTT
CASNPSGTGAFF
>.|TRBJ1-1|TRBD1|TRBV10-1
TGCGCCAGCAGTGAGCAGGGGGCTGGCACTGAAGCTTTCTTT
CASSEQGAGTEAFF
>.|TRBJ2-3|TRBD2|TRBV2
TGTGCCAGCAGATGGCCTAGCGGGTTCACAGATACGCAGTATTTT
CASRWPSGFTDTQYF
>.|TRBJ2-5|.|TRBV30
TGTGCCTGGAGTAACCTAGCCGTGTACCAAGAGACCCAGTACTTC
CAWSNLAVYQETQYF